This entry describes one T cell receptor beta chain. It lacks a known antigen. Per-nucleotide qualities are absent, and no much larger clonotype sits a single base away. The CDR3 has 13 amino acids, counting the end cysteine and phenylalanine. The only DNA kept is the CDR3, 39 bases in frame from the first base. CDR1 SGHTA and CDR2 FQGNSA were looked up in the germline V gene. V is shortened by 3 bases, J by 8 bases, and the region joining them spans 13 bases. This specimen belongs to a study of T cells in Graves' hyperthyroidism and ophthalmopathy (dated by TCRdb to between 2018 and 2020). General notes on the study: Peripheral blood samples were taken at the time of initial diagnosis, prior to any treatment. To identify TCR V-J signatures that set the groups apart, the researchers used a discovery cohort of about a hundred patients, made up of 43 with Graves' ophthalmopathy and 57 with stable Graves' hyperthyroidism. Prospective prediction of ophthalmopathy was tested in an independent validation cohort consisting of under 20 hyperthyroidism patients and over 15 patients who later progressed to ophthalmopathy. For training and testing, the 80 to 100 patients in the discovery cohort were randomly divided in a 7:3 ratio. Thyroid tissue and blood T-cell repertoires from about 6 Graves' hyperthyroidism patients were also compared in the study. After sampling, hyperthyroidism patients received methimazole starting at 30 mg daily, and ophthalmopathy patients received high-dose intravenous methylprednisolone. The paper describes TCR Vbeta CDR3 sequencing of 135 peripheral blood samples, made up of fewer than 50 ophthalmopathy patients, 70 to 80 hyperthyroidism patients and some 17 progressor patients.

Points the paper makes about the study in general: Sample size was not statistically predetermined, and investigators were not blinded to group allocation. Most expanded thyroid clonotypes (frequency above 0.001) were also detected in blood, a finding suggesting that blood repertoires may reflect thyroid immune responses. Ophthalmopathy was separated from stable hyperthyroidism by a 13 V-J signature model, with approximately 90% sensitivity and about 81% specificity obtained in cross-validation and 80%/75% obtained in testing. In validation, the model predicted progression to ophthalmopathy with over 60% sensitivity and around 72% specificity, a median of 6.5 months before onset.

The TCR beta CDR3 regions were amplified from RNA transcripts. For the first round of RT-PCR on the TCR CDR3, the HTBI primer set was used together with the Qiagen OneStep RT-PCR kit. Libraries were constructed in a second round of multiplex PCR, after which size selection and purification were carried out. Paired-end sequencing of the libraries was performed with 100 bp reads on an Illumina HiSeq2000. Per the source publication's procedure: SOAPnuke was used to process the raw data, removing reads that contained adapters or uncalled bases, had a mean Phred below 15, or lacked an exact match to the constant primer or identifier. High-quality paired reads were merged using COPE v1.2.5, and each unique nucleotide sequence was defined as a clonotype. MiTCR v1.1 was used to align clonotypes to the IMGT TRBV, TRBD and TRBJ reference segments. Only V-J combinations with frequency above 0.0001, covering 99.2% of repertoires, were analysed. The TCS score was defined as the ratio of F50 (clonal expansion) to E x V (chaos), calculated using BLOSUM62-based TCRdist between CDR3 peptides within each V-J. Welch's t-statistics and random forest reduced 514 V-J features to roughly 13, which were used in a naive Bayes classifier (R e1071). TCRdb reprocessed the public reads (quality trimming at Q25 with fastp, clone calling with MiXCR) and kept in-frame beta chains. Rows are combined by CDR3 protein, so each entry shows the most common genes and DNA. The V and J calls were not made by the authors but by TCRdb's processing. The sample includes 550,000 to 800,000 distinct CDR3 sequences, with roughly 17% observed a single time. The top ten constitute around 8% of the sample.

A patient counted as having stable Graves' hyperthyroidism if no progression to ophthalmopathy occurred over 18 months of follow-up. Hyperthyroidism patients were newly diagnosed, with disease duration under 2 months, and aged 18 to 65 years. Exclusion was applied to patients with uncontrolled infections, other autoimmune diseases, pregnancy or lactation. Clinical symptoms, serum thyroxine and TRAb, thyroid ultrasound, and orbital computed tomography formed the basis for the diagnoses. Ficoll-Paque density gradient centrifugation was used to isolate PBMCs from 8.5 to 10 ml of fresh peripheral blood. Total RNA was extracted with Trizol reagent, and quality was checked on an Agilent 2100 Bioanalyzer.

The source material was blood. The chain is encoded by TRBV7-2 joined to TRBJ1-2; TRBD1 is possibly the D segment (5 matching bases). The receptor was isolated from a man between 18 and 29 years old with Graves' hyperthyroidism. The DNA sequence is TGTGCCAGCAGCTTTATGGGGCAGGGAGGCTACACCTTC. This yields the protein CASSFMGQGGYTF.